The rows below give T cell receptor beta chains drawn from one sample of a study of blood T cell repertoires in COVID-19. The protocol was immunoSEQ multiplex PCR, while the TCRdb copy is restricted to in-frame clones and leaves out a portion. The table shows about 120,000 clones, with around 80% occurring only once. Sequenced input: peripheral blood. The receptor set was obtained from a man aged 55 to 70 with active or convalescent COVID-19. Both conserved end residues are part of each CDR3. Each record gives: clone size, V gene, J gene, D gene, CDR3 protein, CDR3 DNA. A D gene is named only where the DNA matches it firmly. A clone size is listed for some rows: how often the clone was seen (once, few, many), or a class if it is expanded.

clone_size: -
v_call: TRBV7-3
j_call: TRBJ2-5
d_call: -
cdr3_aa: CASSPLAQGTQYF
cdr3_nt: TGTGCCAGCAGCCCCCTTGCCCAGGGGACCCAGTACTTC

clone_size: -
v_call: TRBV20-1
j_call: TRBJ2-1
d_call: TRBD2
cdr3_aa: CSASASGAFSYNEQFF
cdr3_nt: TGCAGTGCTAGTGCTAGCGGGGCCTTCTCCTACAATGAGCAGTTCTTC

clone_size: -
v_call: TRBV2
j_call: TRBJ1-1
d_call: -
cdr3_aa: CASRPEGEAFF
cdr3_nt: TGTGCCAGCAGGCCGGAGGGTGAAGCTTTCTTT

clone_size: -
v_call: TRBV4-2
j_call: TRBJ2-5
d_call: TRBD2
cdr3_aa: CASSQAGGGETQYF
cdr3_nt: TGTGCCAGCAGCCAGGCGGGAGGGGGAGAGACCCAGTACTTC

clone_size: few
v_call: TRBV30
j_call: TRBJ1-6
d_call: TRBD1
cdr3_aa: CAWRRDRDSPLHF
cdr3_nt: TGTGCCTGGAGGAGGGACAGGGACTCCCCCCTCCACTTT

clone_size: -
v_call: TRBV6-1
j_call: TRBJ1-6
d_call: TRBD1
cdr3_aa: CASSDTGANSPLHF
cdr3_nt: TGTGCCAGCAGTGACACAGGGGCTAATTCACCCCTCCACTTT

clone_size: -
v_call: TRBV9
j_call: TRBJ2-5
d_call: TRBD2
cdr3_aa: CASSVRLAGGETQYF
cdr3_nt: TGTGCCAGCAGCGTCCGACTAGCGGGAGGGGAGACCCAGTACTTC

clone_size: -
v_call: TRBV6-2/TRBV6-3
j_call: TRBJ2-6
d_call: -
cdr3_aa: CASSYARAGANVLTF
cdr3_nt: TGTGCCAGCAGTTACGCTCGGGCTGGGGCCAACGTCCTGACTTTC

clone_size: -
v_call: TRBV28
j_call: TRBJ2-3
d_call: -
cdr3_aa: CASSSLGNTYF
cdr3_nt: TGTGCCAGCAGCTCTCTAGGTAACACGTATTTT

clone_size: -
v_call: TRBV29-1
j_call: TRBJ2-7
d_call: TRBD2
cdr3_aa: CSVGEGGFYEQYF
cdr3_nt: TGCAGCGTTGGGGAGGGCGGTTTCTACGAGCAGTACTTC